This T cell receptor (beta chain) originates from a study of breast tumors, draining lymph nodes, adjacent tissues. Findings and caveats of the study: Tumor repertoires ranked between lymph nodes and nontumor tissue in diversity, with V and J gene preferences.

Samples came from axillary lymph nodes draining the breast cancer. Using its own MiXCR run on the multiplex PCR reads, TCRdb lists one record per CDR3 protein. The sample holds fewer than 200,000 distinct CDR3 sequences, more than 25% seen once. This clonotype appeared a single time. Its target is not known. Here the CDR3 omits its conserved ending phenylalanine or tryptophan, so a read error is the likely source. The DNA is left out, because the CDR3 cannot be placed on it with certainty; the CDR3 is given as TCRdb lists it. The CDR3 numbers 8 amino acids, ends counted. The germline V gene encodes CDR1 MNHNS and CDR2 SASEGT.

Sample: axillary lymph node tissue. This receptor was identified in a female donor with breast cancer. Some clones in this sample may be carry-over from other donors' samples. The V call is TRBV6-1, the J call TRBJ1-6; the D call of TRBD1 is as the table states it, not checked on the DNA. The CDR3 protein is CASNRGGA.